The source of this TCR beta chain is a study of T cell repertoires in cytomegalovirus infection. MiXCR was run by TCRdb on the reads, yielding one entry per CDR3 protein. The sample yields hundreds of thousands of distinct CDR3 sequences, 15% to 20% seen once. The TCR comes from a human donor in good health (CMV status not recorded). Some clones in this sample may be carry-over from other donors' samples. Sequenced: PBMCs.

The CDR3 loop is CSVDAAANYGYTF. The DNA of the CDR3 is TGCAGCGTTGATGCGGCGGCTAACTATGGCTACACCTTC. The J gene is TRBJ1-2, the V gene TRBV29-1; D not resolved. The V end lost 3 bases, the J end lost 0 bases, and 8 bases lay between the germline ends. Germline V gives CDR1 SQVTM, CDR2 ANQGSEA. The CDR3 totals 13 residues.